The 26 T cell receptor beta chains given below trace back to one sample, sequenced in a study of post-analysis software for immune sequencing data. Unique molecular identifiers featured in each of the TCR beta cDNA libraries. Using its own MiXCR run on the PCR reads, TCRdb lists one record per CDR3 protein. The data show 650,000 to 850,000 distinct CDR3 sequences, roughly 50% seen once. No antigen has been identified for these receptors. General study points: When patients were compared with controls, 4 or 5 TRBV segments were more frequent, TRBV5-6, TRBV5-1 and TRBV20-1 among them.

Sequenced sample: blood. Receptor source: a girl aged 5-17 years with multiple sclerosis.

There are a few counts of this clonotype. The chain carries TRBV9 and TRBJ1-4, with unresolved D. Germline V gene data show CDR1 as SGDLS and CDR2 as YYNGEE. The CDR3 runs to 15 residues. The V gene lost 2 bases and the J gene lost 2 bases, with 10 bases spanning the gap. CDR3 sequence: CASSVGRVTNEKLFF. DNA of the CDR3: TGTGCCAGCAGCGTGGGAAGGGTTACTAATGAAAAACTGTTTTTT.

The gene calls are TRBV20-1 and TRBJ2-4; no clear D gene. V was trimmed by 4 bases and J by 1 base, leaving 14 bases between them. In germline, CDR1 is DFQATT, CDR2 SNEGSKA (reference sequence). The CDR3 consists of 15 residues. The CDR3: CSATLDVVAKNIQYF. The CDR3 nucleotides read TGCAGTGCTACCCTCGATGTGGTCGCCAAAAACATTCAGTACTTC.

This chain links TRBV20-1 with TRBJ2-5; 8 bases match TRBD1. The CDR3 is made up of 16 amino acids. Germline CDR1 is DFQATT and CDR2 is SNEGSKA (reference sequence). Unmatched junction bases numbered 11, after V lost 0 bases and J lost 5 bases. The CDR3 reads CSARDPRDRITETQYF. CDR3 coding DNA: TGCAGTGCTAGAGATCCCCGGGACAGGATAACGGAGACCCAGTACTTC.

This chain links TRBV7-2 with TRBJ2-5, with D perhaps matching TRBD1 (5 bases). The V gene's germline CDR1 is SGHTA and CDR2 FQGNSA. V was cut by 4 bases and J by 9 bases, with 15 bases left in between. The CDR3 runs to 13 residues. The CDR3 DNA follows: TGTGCCAGCAGCTCAATGACAGTAAAGGCCCAGTACTTC. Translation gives CASSSMTVKAQYF.

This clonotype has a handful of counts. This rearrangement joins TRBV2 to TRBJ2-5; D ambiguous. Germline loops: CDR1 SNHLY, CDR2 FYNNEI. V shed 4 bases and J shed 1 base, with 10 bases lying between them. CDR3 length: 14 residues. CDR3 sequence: CASSVRATQETQYF. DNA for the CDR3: TGTGCCAGCAGTGTCCGGGCAACCCAAGAGACCCAGTACTTC.

CDR3 residues: CASSYSKTPGSTDTQYF. In nucleotides, the CDR3 is TGTGCCAGCAGTTACTCGAAAACGCCGGGGAGCACAGATACGCAGTATTTT. The rearrangement uses TRBV6-6 and TRBJ2-3; D is possibly TRBD2 (5 bases). Trimming removed 0 bases from V and 0 bases from J, with 13 bases in between. Germline CDR1 is MNHNY and CDR2 is SVGAGI (reference sequence). The CDR3 is 17 residues long.

CDR3 sequence reads: CASSHQDTVYEQYF. The CDR3, as DNA: TGTGCCAGCAGTCACCAGGACACCGTCTACGAGCAGTACTTC. This rearrangement joins TRBV12-3 or TRBV12-4 to TRBJ2-7; possible D gene TRBD1, 5 bases. This CDR3 is built from 14 residues. Trimming took 5 bases from V and 3 from J, leaving 14 bases between them.

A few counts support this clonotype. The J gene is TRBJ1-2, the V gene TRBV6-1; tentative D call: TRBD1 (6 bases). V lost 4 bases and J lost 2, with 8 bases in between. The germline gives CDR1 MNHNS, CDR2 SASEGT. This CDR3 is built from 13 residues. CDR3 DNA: TGTGCCAGCAGTGTAGGACAGAACTATGGCTACACCTTC. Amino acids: CASSVGQNYGYTF.

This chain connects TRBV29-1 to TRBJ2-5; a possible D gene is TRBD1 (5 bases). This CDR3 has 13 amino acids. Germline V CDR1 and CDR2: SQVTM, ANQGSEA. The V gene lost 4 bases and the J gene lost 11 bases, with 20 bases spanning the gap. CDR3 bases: TGCAGCGTTGTATCCAGGGTCTCCTACAAGCAGTACTTC. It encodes CSVVSRVSYKQYF.

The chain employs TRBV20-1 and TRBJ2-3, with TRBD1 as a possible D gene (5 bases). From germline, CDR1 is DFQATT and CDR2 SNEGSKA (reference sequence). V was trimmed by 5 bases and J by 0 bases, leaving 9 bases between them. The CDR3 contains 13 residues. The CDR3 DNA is TGCAGTGCTTGGGGCGGTAGCACAGATACGCAGTATTTT. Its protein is CSAWGGSTDTQYF.

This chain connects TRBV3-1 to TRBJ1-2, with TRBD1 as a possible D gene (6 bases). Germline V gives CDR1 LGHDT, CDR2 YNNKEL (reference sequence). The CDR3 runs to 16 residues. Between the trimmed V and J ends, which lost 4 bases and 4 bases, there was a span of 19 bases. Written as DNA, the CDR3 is TGTGCCAGCAGCCTACAACCGGGACAAACTTTCTATGGCTACACCTTC. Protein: CASSLQPGQTFYGYTF.

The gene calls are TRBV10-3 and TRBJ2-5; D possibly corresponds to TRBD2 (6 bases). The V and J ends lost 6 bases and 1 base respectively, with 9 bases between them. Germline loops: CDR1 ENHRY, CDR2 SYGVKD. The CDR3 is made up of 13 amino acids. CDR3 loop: CAIRRDPQETQYF. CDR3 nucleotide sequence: TGTGCCATCAGGCGGGACCCCCAAGAGACCCAGTACTTC.

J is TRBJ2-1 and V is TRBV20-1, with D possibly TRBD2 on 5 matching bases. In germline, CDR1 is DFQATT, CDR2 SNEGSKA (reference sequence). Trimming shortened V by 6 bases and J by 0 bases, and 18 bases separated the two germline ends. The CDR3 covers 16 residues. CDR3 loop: CSAPVPQRLSYNEQFF. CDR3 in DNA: TGCAGTGCCCCCGTCCCACAGCGGCTCTCCTACAATGAGCAGTTCTTC.

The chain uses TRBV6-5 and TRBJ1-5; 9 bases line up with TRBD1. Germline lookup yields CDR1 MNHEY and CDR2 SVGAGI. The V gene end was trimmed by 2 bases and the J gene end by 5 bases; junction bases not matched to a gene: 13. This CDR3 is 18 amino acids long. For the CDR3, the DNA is TGTGCCAGCAGTTACGGCGGACAGGGGCAAAAGTTAGATCAGCCCCAGCATTTT. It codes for CASSYGGQGQKLDQPQHF.

In DNA form, the CDR3 reads TGTGCCAGCAGTTTTGATCAGGGAGAGCAGTACTTC. Translation gives CASSFDQGEQYF. This chain uses TRBV28 with TRBJ2-7; D is perhaps TRBD1 (5 bases). The CDR3 is made up of 12 amino acids. Germline V gives CDR1 MDHEN, CDR2 SYDVKM. Trimming cost V 3 bases and J 7 bases, with 10 bases left between them.

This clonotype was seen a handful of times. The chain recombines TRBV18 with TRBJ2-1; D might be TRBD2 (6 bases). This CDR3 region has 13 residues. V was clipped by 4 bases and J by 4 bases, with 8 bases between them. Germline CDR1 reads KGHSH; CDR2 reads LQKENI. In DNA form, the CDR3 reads TGTGCCAGCTCACGGGAGGCTTACAATGAGCAGTTCTTC. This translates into CASSREAYNEQFF. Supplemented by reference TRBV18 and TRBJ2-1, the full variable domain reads NAGVMQNPRHLVRRRGQEARLRCSPMKGHSHVYWYRQLPEEGLKFMVYLQKENIIDESGMPKERFSAEFPKEGPSILRIQQVVRGDSAAYFCASSREAYNEQFFGPGTRLTVL.

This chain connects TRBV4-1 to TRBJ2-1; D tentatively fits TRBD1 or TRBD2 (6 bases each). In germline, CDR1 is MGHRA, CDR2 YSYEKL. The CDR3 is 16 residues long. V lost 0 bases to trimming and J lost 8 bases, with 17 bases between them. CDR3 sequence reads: CASSQEGYGGGDEQFF. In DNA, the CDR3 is TGCGCCAGCAGCCAAGAAGGTTACGGGGGCGGGGATGAGCAGTTCTTC.

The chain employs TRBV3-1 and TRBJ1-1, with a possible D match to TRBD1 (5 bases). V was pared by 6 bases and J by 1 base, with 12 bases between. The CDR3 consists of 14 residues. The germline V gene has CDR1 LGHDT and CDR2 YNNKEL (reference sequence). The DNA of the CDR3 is TGTGCCAGCAGTCGGTGGGGCGCGAACACTGAAGCTTTCTTT. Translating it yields CASSRWGANTEAFF.

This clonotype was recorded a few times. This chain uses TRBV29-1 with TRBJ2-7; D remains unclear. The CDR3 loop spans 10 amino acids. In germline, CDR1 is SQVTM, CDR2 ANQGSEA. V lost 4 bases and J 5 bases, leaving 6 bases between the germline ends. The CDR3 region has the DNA TGCAGCGTTGGTGTGCACGAGCAGTACTTC. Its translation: CSVGVHEQYF.

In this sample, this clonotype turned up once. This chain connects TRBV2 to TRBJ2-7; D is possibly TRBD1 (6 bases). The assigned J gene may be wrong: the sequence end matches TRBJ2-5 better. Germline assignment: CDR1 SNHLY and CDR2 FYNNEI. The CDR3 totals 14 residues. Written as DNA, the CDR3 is TGTGCCGCCAGACCGGGACATAAGCAAGAGACCCAGTACTTC. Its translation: CAARPGHKQETQYF.

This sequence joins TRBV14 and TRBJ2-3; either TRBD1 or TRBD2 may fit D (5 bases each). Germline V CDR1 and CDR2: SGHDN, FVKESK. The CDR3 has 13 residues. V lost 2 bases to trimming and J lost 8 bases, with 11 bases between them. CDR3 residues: CASSQPLGGTQYF. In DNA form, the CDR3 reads TGTGCCAGCAGCCAACCGCTTGGGGGTACGCAGTATTTT.

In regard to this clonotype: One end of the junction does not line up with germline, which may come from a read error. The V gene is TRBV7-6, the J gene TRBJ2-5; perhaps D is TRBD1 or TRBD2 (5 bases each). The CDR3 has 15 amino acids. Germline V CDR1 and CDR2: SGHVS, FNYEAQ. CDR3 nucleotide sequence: TGTGCCAGCAGCTTAGGTGCCGGGACCCGAGAGGCCCAGTACTTC. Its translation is CASSLGAGTREAQYF.

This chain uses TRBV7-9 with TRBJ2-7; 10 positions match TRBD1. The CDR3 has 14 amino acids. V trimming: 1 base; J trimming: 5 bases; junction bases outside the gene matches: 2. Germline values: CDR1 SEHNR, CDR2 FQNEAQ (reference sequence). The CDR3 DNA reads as TGTGCCAGCAGCTTAGAGGGACAGGGGAACGAGCAGTACTTC. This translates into CASSLEGQGNEQYF.

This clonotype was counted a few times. The chain's CDR3 is CAISPSGNPYNEQFF. CDR3 in DNA: TGTGCCATCAGTCCCAGCGGGAACCCCTACAATGAGCAGTTCTTC. This chain joins TRBV10-3 and TRBJ2-1, with 7 bases lining up with TRBD2. The CDR3 length is 15 residues. J gave up 2 bases and V 5 bases, and 6 bases lay outside the gene matches. Per the germline V gene, CDR1 is ENHRY and CDR2 is SYGVKD.

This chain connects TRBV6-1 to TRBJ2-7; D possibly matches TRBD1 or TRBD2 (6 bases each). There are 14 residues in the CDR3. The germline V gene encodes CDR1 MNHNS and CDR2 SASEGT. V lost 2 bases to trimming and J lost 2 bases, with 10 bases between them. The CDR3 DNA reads TGTGCCAGCAGTGAATCGGGGGCGGCCTACGAGCAGTACTTC. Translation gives CASSESGAAYEQYF.

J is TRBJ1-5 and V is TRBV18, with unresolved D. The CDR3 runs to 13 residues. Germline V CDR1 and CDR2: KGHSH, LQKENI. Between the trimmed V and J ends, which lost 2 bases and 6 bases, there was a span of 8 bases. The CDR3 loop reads CASSPIRGQPQHF. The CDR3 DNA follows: TGTGCCAGCTCACCAATCCGGGGTCAGCCCCAGCATTTT. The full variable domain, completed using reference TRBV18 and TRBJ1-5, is NAGVMQNPRHLVRRRGQEARLRCSPMKGHSHVYWYRQLPEEGLKFMVYLQKENIIDESGMPKERFSAEFPKEGPSILRIQQVVRGDSAAYFCASSPIRGQPQHFGDGTRLSIL.